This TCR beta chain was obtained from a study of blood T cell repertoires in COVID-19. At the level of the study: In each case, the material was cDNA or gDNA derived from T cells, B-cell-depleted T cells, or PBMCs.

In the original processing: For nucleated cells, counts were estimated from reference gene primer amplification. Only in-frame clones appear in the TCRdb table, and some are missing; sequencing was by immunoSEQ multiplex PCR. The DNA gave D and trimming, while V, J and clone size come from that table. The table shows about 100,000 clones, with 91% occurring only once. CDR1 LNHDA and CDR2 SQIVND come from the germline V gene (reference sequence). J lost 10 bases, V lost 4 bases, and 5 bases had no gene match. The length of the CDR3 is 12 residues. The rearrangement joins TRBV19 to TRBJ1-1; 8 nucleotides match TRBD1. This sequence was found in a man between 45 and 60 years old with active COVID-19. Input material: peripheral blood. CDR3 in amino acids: CASSTGQGRAFF. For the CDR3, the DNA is TGTGCCAGTAGTACCGGACAGGGACGAGCTTTCTTT.